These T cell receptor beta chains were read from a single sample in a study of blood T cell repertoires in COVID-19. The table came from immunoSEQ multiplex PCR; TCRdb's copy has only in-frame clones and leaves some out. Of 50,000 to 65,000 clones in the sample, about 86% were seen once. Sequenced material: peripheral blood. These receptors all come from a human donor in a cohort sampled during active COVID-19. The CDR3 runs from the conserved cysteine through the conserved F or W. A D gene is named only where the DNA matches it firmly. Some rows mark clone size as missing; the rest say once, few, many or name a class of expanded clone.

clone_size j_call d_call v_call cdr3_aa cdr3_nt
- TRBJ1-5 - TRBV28 CASSSPGYGNQPQHF TGTGCCAGCAGTTCTCCGGGGTATGGCAATCAGCCCCAGCATTTT
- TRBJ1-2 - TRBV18 CASSPARRDNYGYTF TGTGCCAGCTCACCGGCCAGGAGGGATAACTATGGCTACACCTTC
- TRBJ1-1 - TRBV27 CASFRGWTEAFF TGTGCCAGCTTCAGGGGTTGGACTGAAGCTTTCTTT
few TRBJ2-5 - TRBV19 CASSMTASTETQYF TGTGCCAGTAGTATGACAGCTAGTACGGAGACCCAGTACTTC
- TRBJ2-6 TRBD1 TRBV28 CASRQGLSGANVLTF TGTGCCAGCCGACAGGGGCTGTCTGGGGCCAACGTCCTGACTTTC
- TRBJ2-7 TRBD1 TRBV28 CASSPSGQTYEQYF TGTGCCAGCAGTCCCTCGGGACAGACCTACGAGCAGTACTTC
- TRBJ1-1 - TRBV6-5 CASSYSGGRLWTEAFF TGTGCCAGCAGTTACTCAGGCGGCAGATTGTGGACTGAAGCTTTCTTT
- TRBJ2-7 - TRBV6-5 CASGTPSLREQYF TGTGCCAGCGGAACACCGTCTCTGCGGGAGCAGTACTTC
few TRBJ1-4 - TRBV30 CAWREGSTTNEKLFF TGTGCCTGGAGGGAGGGTTCGACAACTAATGAAAAACTGTTTTTT
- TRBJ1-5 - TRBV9 CASSVDGEGQPQHF TGTGCCAGCAGCGTCGACGGGGAGGGTCAGCCCCAGCATTTT
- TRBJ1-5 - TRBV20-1 CSARQQPQHF TGCAGTGCTAGACAGCAGCCCCAGCATTTT
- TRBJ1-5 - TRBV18 CASSRQDNQPQHF TGTGCCAGCTCACGACAGGATAATCAGCCCCAGCATTTT
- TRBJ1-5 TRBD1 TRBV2 CASSVTGNSNQPQHF TGTGCCAGCAGCGTGACAGGGAATAGCAATCAGCCCCAGCATTTT
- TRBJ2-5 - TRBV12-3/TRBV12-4 CASSLQETQYF TGTGCCAGCAGTCTACAAGAGACCCAGTACTTC
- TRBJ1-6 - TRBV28 CASSSHTDINSPLHF TGTGCCAGCAGTTCTCACACAGATATCAATTCACCCCTCCACTTT
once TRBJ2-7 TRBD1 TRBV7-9 CASSSSGQAYEQYF TGTGCCAGCAGCTCCTCGGGACAGGCCTACGAGCAGTACTTC
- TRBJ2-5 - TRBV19 CASSRNPQETQYF TGTGCCAGTAGTCGTAACCCTCAGGAGACCCAGTACTTC
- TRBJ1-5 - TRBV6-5 CASSQTYSNQPQHF TGTGCCAGCAGCCAGACTTATAGCAATCAGCCCCAGCATTTT
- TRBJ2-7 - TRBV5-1 CASSPNGHEQYF TGCGCCAGCAGCCCCAATGGCCACGAGCAGTACTTC
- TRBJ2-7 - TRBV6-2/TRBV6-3 CASSRWDKPYEQYF TGTGCCAGCAGCCGCTGGGACAAACCCTACGAGCAGTACTTC
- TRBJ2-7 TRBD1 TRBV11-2 CASSKPGQGYEQYF TGTGCCAGCAGCAAACCGGGACAGGGTTACGAGCAGTACTTC
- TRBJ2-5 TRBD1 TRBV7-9 CASSLALGQGGETQYF TGTGCCAGCAGCTTAGCCCTTGGACAGGGCGGAGAGACCCAGTACTTC
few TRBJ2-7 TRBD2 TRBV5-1 CASNGLAGTTYEQYF TGCGCCAGCAATGGACTAGCGGGAACAACCTACGAGCAGTACTTC
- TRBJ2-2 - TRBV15 CATSSRAGSGELFF TGTGCCACCAGCTCCCGGGCAGGGTCCGGGGAGCTGTTTTTT
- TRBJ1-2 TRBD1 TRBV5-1 CASSTGTGEDYGYTF TGCGCCAGCAGCACCGGGACAGGGGAGGATTATGGCTACACCTTC
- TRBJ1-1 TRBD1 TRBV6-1 CASSDRRQGTPALNTEAFF TGTGCCAGCAGTGACCGACGACAGGGCACCCCCGCTCTGAACACTGAAGCTTTCTTT
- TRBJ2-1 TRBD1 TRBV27 CASSRGNEQFF TGTGCCAGCAGCAGGGGGAATGAGCAGTTCTTC
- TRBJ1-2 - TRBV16 CARTAVGAGGYTF TGTGCCAGAACGGCCGTCGGAGCGGGCGGCTACACCTTC
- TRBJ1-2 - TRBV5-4 CASMIPENYGYTF TGTGCCAGCATGATTCCGGAGAACTATGGCTACACCTTC
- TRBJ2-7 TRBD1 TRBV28 CASSLSPGQSNYF TGTGCCAGCAGTTTATCTCCGGGACAGTCGAATTACTTC
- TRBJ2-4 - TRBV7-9 CASSPNTLAKNIQYF TGTGCCAGCAGCCCAAATACATTAGCCAAAAACATTCAGTACTTC
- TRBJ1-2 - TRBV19 CASSLRRSGYGYTF TGTGCCAGTAGTTTAAGACGTTCGGGCTATGGCTACACCTTC
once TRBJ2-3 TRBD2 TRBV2 CASRGTSGRRLDTQYF TGTGCCAGCAGGGGGACTAGCGGGAGGAGGTTAGATACGCAGTATTTT
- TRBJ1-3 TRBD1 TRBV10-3 CAISDSDRGRVYGNTIYF TGTGCCATCAGTGATTCGGACAGGGGGCGAGTTTACGGAAACACCATATATTTT
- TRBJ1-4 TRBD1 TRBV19 CATGQGARYEKLFF TGTGCCACGGGACAGGGGGCGCGATACGAAAAACTGTTTTTT
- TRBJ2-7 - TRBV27 CASSLGRAYEQYF TGTGCCAGCAGTTTAGGCAGGGCTTACGAGCAGTACTTC
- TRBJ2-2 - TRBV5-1 CASSLRRDGPSNTGELFF TGCGCCAGCAGCTTGAGGCGGGATGGGCCCTCGAACACCGGGGAGCTGTTTTTT
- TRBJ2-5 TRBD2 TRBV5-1 CASSLALLGTTQETQYF TGCGCCAGCAGCTTGGCTTTACTCGGGACTACCCAAGAGACCCAGTACTTC
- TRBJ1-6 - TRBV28 CASSLSSYNSPLHF TGTGCCAGCAGTTTATCCAGCTATAATTCACCCCTCCACTTT
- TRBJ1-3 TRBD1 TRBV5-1 CASSFRPDRAGNTIYF TGCGCCAGCAGCTTTCGCCCCGACAGGGCTGGAAACACCATATATTTT
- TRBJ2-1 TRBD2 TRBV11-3 CASSLAGGHNNEQFF TGTGCCAGCAGCTTAGCGGGGGGGCACAACAATGAGCAGTTCTTC
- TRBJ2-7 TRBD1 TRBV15 CATSYRDRVNYEQYF TGTGCCACCAGCTACCGGGACAGGGTGAACTACGAGCAGTACTTC
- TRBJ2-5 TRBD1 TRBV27 CASSLLTGGRETQYF TGTGCCAGCAGTCTTCTAACAGGGGGCCGGGAGACCCAGTACTTC
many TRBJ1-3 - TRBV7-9 CASSLSGNTIYF TGTGCCAGCAGCTTATCGGGAAACACCATATATTTT
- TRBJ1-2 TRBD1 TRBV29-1 CSVGQGDYGYTF TGCAGCGTTGGACAGGGGGATTATGGCTACACCTTC
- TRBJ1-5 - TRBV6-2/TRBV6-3 CASSGVGSQPQHF TGTGCCAGCAGCGGAGTGGGGAGTCAGCCCCAGCATTTT
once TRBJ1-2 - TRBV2 CASSTGPYGYTF TGTGCCAGCAGTACAGGTCCCTATGGCTACACCTTC
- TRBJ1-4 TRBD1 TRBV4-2 CASSQGTGTANEKLFF TGTGCCAGCAGCCAAGGGACCGGGACAGCAAATGAAAAACTGTTTTTT
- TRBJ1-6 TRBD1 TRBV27 CASKSSGGSQSPLHF TGTGCCAGCAAAAGCTCAGGGGGTAGTCAGTCACCCCTCCACTTT
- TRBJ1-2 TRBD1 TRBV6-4 CASSESQGARVGYTF TGTGCCAGCAGTGAATCCCAGGGGGCGCGTGTAGGCTACACCTTC
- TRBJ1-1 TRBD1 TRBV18 CASSPLGQGATEAFF TGTGCCAGCTCACCTCTAGGACAGGGGGCAACTGAAGCTTTCTTT
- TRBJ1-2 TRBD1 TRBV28 CASSSGGYYGYTF TGTGCCAGCAGTTCAGGGGGTTACTATGGCTACACCTTC
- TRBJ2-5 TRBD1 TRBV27 CASSLALTGGVETQYF TGTGCCAGCAGTTTAGCCTTGACAGGGGGCGTGGAGACCCAGTACTTC
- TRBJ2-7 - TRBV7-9 CASSHRVAEQYF TGTGCCAGCAGCCATCGAGTAGCAGAGCAGTACTTC